This T cell receptor beta chain was identified in a study of cytomegalovirus exposure and HLA in healthy donors. Primers included in the PCR were 60 Vbeta and 13 Jbeta primers. Profiling relied on immunoSEQ multiplex PCR, and the TCRdb table lists in-frame clones only, not all of them. The table includes 200,000 or so clones, about 79% detected once. V was clipped by 3 bases and J by 7 bases, with 10 bases between them. The CDR3 runs to 12 residues. Germline V gene data show CDR1 as SGHTA and CDR2 as FQGNSA. Whole-study findings and limits: An ancestry cluster, one associated with Asian ancestry, reportedly showed fewer N-insertions than the approximately 670-donor mean in a later analysis. Later analysis suggested links between common viral pathogens and several top significant clusters. The records held CMV serostatus as the only immune exposure information.

Regarding this clone: Its antigen is undetermined.

Each donor was healthy, and each was a bone marrow donor. Sequencing was done on a sample of PBMCs. This clonotype originated in a boy between 2 and 10 years old in good health and CMV-seronegative. V and J are TRBV7-2 and TRBJ2-7; D is perhaps TRBD1 (6 bases). CDR3 bases: TGTGCCAGCAGCTTCGGACAGAGGGAGCAGTACTTC. Translation gives CASSFGQREQYF.